The T cell receptor (beta chain) under discussion was sequenced for a study of blood T cells in healthy people across ages. The table lists this clonotype with a few counts. A junction end diverges from the germline sequence, so it may reflect a read error. This CDR3 comprises 15 residues. From germline, CDR1 is SSHAT and CDR2 FNYEAQ (reference sequence). Primed by a sample-barcoded 5' primer and a J-beta primer mix, a second PCR proceeded for about 6 to 12 cycles. A single record per CDR3 protein comes from TCRdb applying MiXCR to the 5' RACE reads. The data contain approximately 800,000 distinct CDR3 sequences, less than 70% of them singletons.

Sequencing input: blood. The V call is TRBV7-7, the J call TRBJ2-5; maybe TRBD1 (5 bases). This TCR was sampled from an elderly man in good health. CDR3 DNA sequence: TGTGCTAGCAGCTTAGTCCAGGGTACGGCGGAGACCCAGTACTTC. It translates to CASSLVQGTAETQYF.